Each of the 21 T cell receptor beta chains below was sequenced from the same sample in a study of cytomegalovirus exposure and HLA in healthy donors (dated by TCRdb to 2016 to 2017). The library came from the immunoSEQ multiplex PCR assay. The multiplex PCR relied on a mix of 60 forward primers for TCR Vbeta segments and 13 reverse primers for TCR Jbeta segments. TCRdb limited this immuneACCESS table to in-frame rearrangements with V and J called. A share of clones is missing; checked studies link under half to unresolved V genes, and the rest is unexplained. This sample is represented by some 150,000 clones; 81% of them were singletons. The ten largest account for 13% of the sample. The specimen sequenced was PBMCs. The receptor source for this set is a woman in her fifties or sixties in good health and CMV-seronegative.

The V call is TRBV13, the J call TRBJ2-1; the D gene is possibly TRBD2 (6 bases). V shed 5 bases and J shed 7 bases, with 12 bases lying between them. The CDR3 extends over 13 amino acids. Germline V gene lookup returns CDR1 PRHDT and CDR2 FYEKMQ (reference sequence). CDR3 in amino acids: CASSPRDWNEQFF. CDR3 coding DNA: TGTGCCAGCAGCCCCAGGGACTGGAATGAGCAGTTCTTC.

The J gene is TRBJ2-7, the V gene TRBV7-9, with 16 bases identical to TRBD2. The germline gives CDR1 SEHNR, CDR2 FQNEAQ (reference sequence). CDR3 length: 14 residues. The V gene end was trimmed by 11 bases and the J gene end by 6 bases; junction bases not matched to a gene: 7. The CDR3 loop reads CAGGLAGGPGEQYF. CDR3 in DNA: TGTGCCGGGGGACTAGCGGGAGGGCCGGGCGAGCAGTACTTC.

The chain uses TRBV11-2 and TRBJ2-5, with 9 bases identical to TRBD2. The CDR3 is made up of 16 amino acids. The V gene end was trimmed by 5 bases and the J gene end by 2 bases; junction bases not matched to a gene: 9. From germline, CDR1 is SGHAT and CDR2 FQNNGV. CDR3 loop: CASSTGGLARQETQYF. The CDR3 region has the DNA TGTGCCAGCAGCACCGGCGGACTAGCGCGTCAAGAGACCCAGTACTTC. Supplemented by reference TRBV11-2 and TRBJ2-5, the full variable domain reads EAGVAQSPRYKIIEKRQSVAFWCNPISGHATLYWYQQILGQGPKLLIQFQNNGVVDDSQLPKDRFSAERLKGVDSTLKIQPAKLEDSAVYLCASSTGGLARQETQYFGPGTRLLVL.

The DNA for the CDR3 is TGTGCCAGCAGCCCTCTCGGGGGGAGCTCCTATAATTCACCCCTCCACTTT. It codes for CASSPLGGSSYNSPLHF. The chain links TRBV9 to TRBJ1-6, with D possibly matching TRBD1 (5 bases). Trimming removed 4 bases at V and 0 bases at J, with 14 bases between. Germline lookup yields CDR1 SGDLS and CDR2 YYNGEE. The CDR3 spans 17 residues.

The table lists this clone with a few counts. The chain combines TRBV7-2 with TRBJ1-2; 8 bases are shared with TRBD1. The CDR3 is made up of 15 amino acids. J was trimmed by 4 bases and V by 4 bases; bases with no gene match: 8. CDR1 SGHTA and CDR2 FQGNSA come from the germline V gene. The CDR3, as DNA: TGTGCCAGCAGCTCGACAGGGGTCGGGGCCTATGGCTACACCTTC. Protein sequence: CASSSTGVGAYGYTF.

On this clone itself: One end of the junction is discordant with germline, which a read error may explain. V is TRBV7-9 and J is TRBJ2-3; D is uncertain. The CDR3 is made up of 12 amino acids. Germline CDR1 reads SEHNR; CDR2 reads FQNEAQ (reference sequence). The CDR3 region has the DNA TGTTCCAGCAGTTCCAACACAGATACGCAGTATTTT. Its translation: CSSSSNTDTQYF.

This clone was seen a few times. This sequence joins TRBV5-5 and TRBJ1-4; 9 bases match TRBD1. V lost 4 bases and J lost 1; bases outside the gene matches: 8. The length of the CDR3 is 17 residues. Germline CDR1 is SGHKS and CDR2 is YYEKEE (reference sequence). The CDR3 loop reads CASSEGQGSITNEKLFF. Written as DNA, the CDR3 is TGTGCCAGCAGCGAGGGACAGGGCTCCATAACTAATGAAAAACTGTTTTTT.

This rearrangement joins TRBV5-1 to TRBJ1-6, with TRBD1 matching 9 bases. Germline CDR1 reads SGHRS; CDR2 reads YFSETQ. The trim removed 7 bases at V and 0 bases at J, leaving 2 bases unmatched. This CDR3 has 15 residues. CDR3 bases: TGCGCCAGCGGGACAGGGAGCTCCTATAATTCACCCCTCCACTTT. This codes for CASGTGSSYNSPLHF.

As for this clone: Other DNA sequences in this specimen translate into the identical CDR3. This chain joins TRBV5-1 and TRBJ2-7; TRBD2 agrees at 8 bases. The germline V gene encodes CDR1 SGHRS and CDR2 YFSETQ. The CDR3 is 15 amino acids. Trimming at V came to 8 bases and at J to 5 bases, leaving 15 bases not matched to a gene. The CDR3 loop reads CASSLTGGPQDEQYF. The CDR3 DNA is TGCGCCAGTAGTCTGACGGGAGGGCCCCAGGACGAGCAGTACTTC.

This sequence joins TRBV7-2 and TRBJ2-3, with 11 positions matching TRBD2. Germline V CDR1 and CDR2: SGHTA, FQGNSA. The ends lost 1 base at V and 3 bases at J; junction bases unmatched: 12. This CDR3 has 19 residues. In DNA, the CDR3 is TGTGCCAGCAGCTTAGTCACTAGCGGGAGAAGATCGAGAACAGATACGCAGTATTTT. Protein: CASSLVTSGRRSRTDTQYF.

V and J are TRBV7-3 and TRBJ2-4, with D maybe TRBD2 (6 bases). V was pared by 5 bases and J by 8 bases, with 10 bases between. The CDR3 spans 12 residues. Germline V lookup: CDR1 SGHTA, CDR2 FQGTGA. This chain's CDR3 is CASSPEGYIQYF. The CDR3 nucleotides are TGTGCCAGCAGCCCGGAGGGGTACATTCAGTACTTC.

This clone appeared once. The chain uses TRBV13 and TRBJ1-1; D gene ambiguous. The CDR3 runs 18 residues. Trimming removed 5 bases from V and 0 bases from J, with 22 bases in between. From germline, CDR1 is PRHDT and CDR2 FYEKMQ (reference sequence). The CDR3 loop is CASSPVGSQIRMNTEAFF. CDR3 nucleotides: TGTGCCAGCAGCCCTGTCGGGTCTCAGATTCGAATGAACACTGAAGCTTTCTTT.

The chain recombines TRBV7-6 with TRBJ2-1, with 11 bases lining up with TRBD2. The CDR3 has 14 residues. Germline lookup yields CDR1 SGHVS and CDR2 FNYEAQ. V trimming: 5 bases; J trimming: 6 bases; junction bases outside the gene matches: 3. DNA for the CDR3: TGTGCCAGCAGCCATAGCGGGAGGGCCAATGAGCAGTTCTTC. Its translation: CASSHSGRANEQFF.

The chain is built from TRBV2 and TRBJ2-1; D remains unclear. Trimming cost V 3 bases and J 8 bases, with 14 bases left between them. Germline CDR1 reads SNHLY; CDR2 reads FYNNEI. The CDR3 runs 14 residues. The CDR3 reads CASSDVDLTDEQFF. CDR3 nucleotide sequence: TGTGCCAGCAGTGATGTCGACCTGACTGATGAGCAGTTCTTC.

The chain combines TRBV4-3 with TRBJ2-1; no firm D call. The CDR3 is made up of 13 amino acids. Deletions cut 4 bases from V and 5 bases from J, with 9 bases between. The germline CDR1 and CDR2 sequences are LGHNA and YSLEER. The CDR3 coding sequence is TGCGCCAGCAGCCTTGGCCAGAACAATGAGCAGTTCTTC. Translation: CASSLGQNNEQFF.

The rearrangement joins TRBV7-2 to TRBJ1-1, with D maybe TRBD1 (6 bases). The CDR3 consists of 15 residues. Trimming took 5 bases from V and 4 from J, leaving 17 bases between them. CDR1 SGHTA and CDR2 FQGNSA come from the germline V gene. As DNA, the CDR3 is TGTGCCAGCAGCCCCCCACGGGGGGCGGTCACTGAAGCTTTCTTT. The encoded protein is CASSPPRGAVTEAFF. Combining the CDR3 with reference TRBV7-2 and TRBJ1-1 gives the whole variable domain GAGVSQSPSNKVTEKGKDVELRCDPISGHTALYWYRQSLGQGLEFLIYFQGNSAPDKSGLPSDRFSAERTGGSVSTLTIQRTQQEDSAVYLCASSPPRGAVTEAFFGQGTRLTVV.

This chain joins TRBV29-1 and TRBJ1-1; 7 nucleotides align to TRBD1. The CDR3 is 12 residues long. V shed 6 bases, J shed 5 bases, and the junction held 6 bases outside the gene matches. CDR1 and CDR2 from the germline V gene are SQVTM and ANQGSEA. The CDR3 sequence is CSVLQGWTEAFF. DNA of the CDR3: TGCAGCGTCCTACAGGGGTGGACTGAAGCTTTCTTT.

V usage is TRBV18 and J usage is TRBJ2-3; possible D gene TRBD2, 6 bases. The germline V gene encodes CDR1 KGHSH and CDR2 LQKENI. V shed 3 bases and J shed 1 base, with 11 bases lying between them. This CDR3 is built from 15 residues. The CDR3 is CASSPSGLRTDTQYF. CDR3 coding DNA: TGTGCCAGCTCACCTTCGGGACTCCGCACAGATACGCAGTATTTT.

J is TRBJ2-1 and V is TRBV5-4, with D perhaps matching TRBD2 (6 bases). CDR3 length: 13 residues. CDR1 is SGHNT, CDR2 YYREEE, per germline (reference sequence). Deletions cut 3 bases from V and 4 bases from J, with 8 bases between. CDR3 residues: CASSWDSYNEQFF. The CDR3 DNA reads TGTGCCAGCAGCTGGGACTCTTACAATGAGCAGTTCTTC.

This chain joins TRBV9 and TRBJ2-1; D is undetermined. Germline V gene sequence: CDR1 SGDLS, CDR2 YYNGEE. The CDR3 covers 14 residues. Between the trimmed V and J ends, which lost 3 bases and 1 base, there was a span of 8 bases. Here the CDR3 reads CASSGSPSYNEQFF. DNA of the CDR3: TGTGCCAGCAGCGGAAGCCCTTCCTACAATGAGCAGTTCTTC.

The rearrangement links TRBV7-2 to TRBJ1-1; D is perhaps TRBD1 (5 bases). CDR3 length: 15 amino acids. The V and J ends lost 4 bases and 4 bases respectively, with 16 bases between them. Looked up from germline, CDR1 is SGHTA and CDR2 is FQGNSA. CDR3 nucleotide sequence: TGTGCCAGCAGCTCCCGGCAGGGCGGGGTCACTGAAGCTTTCTTT. Translation gives CASSSRQGGVTEAFF. The whole variable domain, remainder taken from reference TRBV7-2 and TRBJ1-1, is GAGVSQSPSNKVTEKGKDVELRCDPISGHTALYWYRQSLGQGLEFLIYFQGNSAPDKSGLPSDRFSAERTGGSVSTLTIQRTQQEDSAVYLCASSSRQGGVTEAFFGQGTRLTVV.